The rows below give T cell receptor beta chains drawn from one sample of a study of OX40 agonist ivuxolimab in advanced cancers. This table comes from immunoSEQ multiplex PCR, and its TCRdb copy is limited to in-frame clones, with some not included. Among about 50,000 clones listed, approximately 80% were seen once. Material: CD4+ or CD8+ T cells sorted from blood, obtained in a trial of the OX40 agonist ivuxolimab. These receptors were collected from an adult with an advanced solid tumor such as melanoma, head and neck, liver or kidney cancer. Both conserved end residues are part of each CDR3. A D gene is named only where the DNA matches it firmly. Rows give clone size only sometimes, using once, few, many, or a class for an expanded clone.

CDR3aa: CASSFRAQLLSGNTIYF
CDR3nt: TGTGCCAGCAGCTTCCGAGCACAGCTCCTCTCTGGAAACACCATATATTTT
abundance: .
d_gene: .
v_gene: TRBV7-8
j_gene: TRBJ1-3

CDR3aa: CASSEVNRAVGNTIYF
CDR3nt: TGTGCCAGCAGTGAAGTCAATAGGGCAGTTGGAAACACCATATATTTT
abundance: .
d_gene: .
v_gene: TRBV6-1
j_gene: TRBJ1-3

CDR3aa: CASSLGGAGQGNYGYTF
CDR3nt: TGTGCCAGCAGCTTAGGGGGGGCCGGACAGGGGAACTATGGCTACACCTTC
abundance: .
d_gene: TRBD1
v_gene: TRBV7-2
j_gene: TRBJ1-2

CDR3aa: CATSSPRDRGTDTQYF
CDR3nt: TGTGCCACCAGCAGCCCCCGGGACAGGGGCACAGATACGCAGTATTTT
abundance: .
d_gene: TRBD1
v_gene: TRBV15
j_gene: TRBJ2-3

CDR3aa: CATSRDRGQTYQPQHF
CDR3nt: TGTGCCACCAGCAGAGATAGGGGACAGACCTATCAGCCCCAGCATTTT
abundance: .
d_gene: TRBD1
v_gene: TRBV15
j_gene: TRBJ1-5

CDR3aa: CASSLVPGGTYEQYF
CDR3nt: TGTGCCAGCAGCTTGGTGCCAGGGGGGACCTACGAGCAGTACTTC
abundance: .
d_gene: .
v_gene: TRBV5-5
j_gene: TRBJ2-7

CDR3aa: CASSLTGGADQPQHF
CDR3nt: TGTGCCAGCAGCTTAACAGGGGGCGCGGATCAGCCCCAGCATTTT
abundance: .
d_gene: TRBD1
v_gene: TRBV7-9
j_gene: TRBJ1-5

CDR3aa: CASSLEGAPYNEQFF
CDR3nt: TGCGCCAGCAGCTTGGAGGGGGCCCCCTACAATGAGCAGTTCTTC
abundance: .
d_gene: TRBD1
v_gene: TRBV5-1
j_gene: TRBJ2-1

CDR3aa: CASSLVGQGAAGGYTF
CDR3nt: TGTGCCAGCAGCTTAGTGGGACAGGGCGCCGCCGGGGGCTACACCTTC
abundance: .
d_gene: TRBD1
v_gene: TRBV13
j_gene: TRBJ1-2

CDR3aa: CASSIRSGYQPQHF
CDR3nt: TGTGCCAGTAGTATACGATCCGGTTACCAGCCCCAGCATTTT
abundance: once
d_gene: .
v_gene: TRBV19
j_gene: TRBJ1-5

CDR3aa: CASSPQGNTEAFF
CDR3nt: TGTGCCAGCAGTCCGCAGGGGAACACTGAAGCTTTCTTT
abundance: .
d_gene: .
v_gene: TRBV6-6
j_gene: TRBJ1-1

CDR3aa: CASSYRGGYTF
CDR3nt: TGTGCCAGCAGTTACCGGGGTGGCTACACCTTC
abundance: .
d_gene: .
v_gene: TRBV6-5
j_gene: TRBJ1-2

CDR3aa: CASSLSTGDIQYF
CDR3nt: TGTGCCAGCAGTTTATCGACCGGGGACATTCAGTACTTC
abundance: .
d_gene: .
v_gene: TRBV27
j_gene: TRBJ2-4

CDR3aa: CASSGYGFNGYTF
CDR3nt: TGTGCCAGCAGTGGTTACGGGTTTAATGGCTACACCTTC
abundance: many
d_gene: .
v_gene: TRBV2
j_gene: TRBJ1-2

CDR3aa: CASSLAMDRVNYGYTF
CDR3nt: TGTGCCAGCAGCTTAGCGATGGACAGGGTCAACTATGGCTACACCTTC
abundance: .
d_gene: TRBD1
v_gene: TRBV7-2
j_gene: TRBJ1-2

CDR3aa: CAWAYNRVAF
CDR3nt: TGTGCCTGGGCATACAACAGGGTGGCCTTC
abundance: .
d_gene: .
v_gene: TRBV30
j_gene: TRBJ1-2

CDR3aa: CASSLTSGQTYNEQFF
CDR3nt: TGTGCCAGCAGCTTAACCTCGGGACAGACCTACAATGAGCAGTTCTTC
abundance: .
d_gene: TRBD1
v_gene: TRBV7-3
j_gene: TRBJ2-1

CDR3aa: CASSSLAGDTDTQYF
CDR3nt: TGCGCCAGCAGCTCTTTAGCGGGGGACACAGATACGCAGTATTTT
abundance: .
d_gene: TRBD2
v_gene: TRBV5-1
j_gene: TRBJ2-3

CDR3aa: CASSLEGQPYEQYF
CDR3nt: TGTGCCAGCAGCTTGGAGGGACAGCCATACGAGCAGTACTTC
abundance: .
d_gene: TRBD1
v_gene: TRBV5-6
j_gene: TRBJ2-7

CDR3aa: CATGTFSTDTQYF
CDR3nt: TGTGCCACCGGGACATTTAGCACAGATACGCAGTATTTT
abundance: .
d_gene: .
v_gene: TRBV2
j_gene: TRBJ2-3

CDR3aa: CASSRELAGGPSEQFF
CDR3nt: TGTGCCAGCTCACGAGAACTAGCGGGGGGGCCTAGCGAGCAGTTCTTC
abundance: .
d_gene: TRBD2
v_gene: TRBV18
j_gene: TRBJ2-1